A single sample is the source of the 30 T cell receptor beta chains below, sequenced in a study of blood T cell repertoires in COVID-19. Measured with immunoSEQ multiplex PCR; TCRdb has only the in-frame clones, and not every one. Altogether more than 95,000 clones are present, roughly 84% being singletons, with the ten largest covering 6.2%. What was sequenced was peripheral blood. Receptors originate from a human donor in a cohort sampled during active COVID-19.

CDR3 sequence reads: CASTRGGGGETQYF. In nucleotides, the CDR3 is TGTGCCAGCACCCGGGGGGGCGGTGGAGAGACCCAGTACTTC. V is TRBV28 and J is TRBJ2-5; 8 bases are a match to TRBD2. The germline V gene encodes CDR1 MDHEN and CDR2 SYDVKM. This CDR3 is 14 amino acids long. Trimming took 7 bases from V and 4 from J; bases not matched to a gene: 8.

The CDR3 nucleotides read TGTGCCAGCAGCTTTGCAGGGAGGAATCCCTACAATGAGCAGTTCTTC. Its protein product is CASSFAGRNPYNEQFF. V usage is TRBV5-4 and J usage is TRBJ2-1, with D perhaps matching TRBD2 (6 bases). The CDR3 is 16 residues long. V was cut by 2 bases and J by 2 bases, with 14 bases left in between. Germline V CDR1 and CDR2: SGHNT, YYREEE (reference sequence). Filled out from reference TRBV5-4 and TRBJ2-1, the complete variable domain reads ETGVTQSPTHLIKTRGQQVTLRCSSQSGHNTVSWYQQALGQGPQFIFQYYREEENGRGNFPPRFSGLQFPNYSSELNVNALELDDSALYLCASSFAGRNPYNEQFFGPGTRLTVL.

V is TRBV28 and J is TRBJ2-7; 7 positions match TRBD1. The V gene end was trimmed by 1 base and the J gene end by 7 bases; junction bases not matched to a gene: 13. The CDR3 runs 16 residues. CDR1 and CDR2 (germline): MDHEN, SYDVKM. The CDR3 reads CASSLLAVTGKGEQYF. The CDR3, as DNA: TGTGCCAGCAGTTTATTGGCCGTGACAGGGAAGGGGGAGCAGTACTTC.

The rearrangement uses TRBV3-1 (or the pseudogene TRBV3-2) and TRBJ2-2; unclear D gene. With 1 base removed from V and 4 bases from J, the gap between germline ends came to 7 bases. The germline CDR1 and CDR2 sequences are LGHDT and YNNKEL (reference sequence). This CDR3 has 14 residues. The CDR3 region is CASSQGAITGELFF. The CDR3 region has the DNA TGTGCCAGCAGCCAAGGGGCGATCACCGGGGAGCTGTTTTTT.

This clone appeared once. The chain links TRBV3-1 (or the pseudogene TRBV3-2) to TRBJ1-4; D is unresolved. There are 15 residues in the CDR3. Germline V gives CDR1 LGHDT, CDR2 YNNKEL (reference sequence). The V end was cut by 0 bases, the J end by 8 bases, with 13 bases between. The CDR3 is CASSQEGRGFEKLFF. CDR3 bases: TGTGCCAGCAGCCAAGAGGGTCGAGGGTTCGAAAAACTGTTTTTT.

The V gene is TRBV27, the J gene TRBJ1-3; 8 bases match TRBD1. The CDR3 is 15 residues long. V was pared by 1 base and J by 6 bases, with 5 bases of the junction left unmatched. Germline assignment: CDR1 MNHEY and CDR2 SMNVEV (reference sequence). The CDR3 loop reads CASSLLGQEINTIYF. The CDR3 DNA reads TGTGCCAGCAGTTTATTGGGACAGGAGATAAACACCATATATTTT.

The chain uses TRBV7-2 and TRBJ1-5; a possible D gene is TRBD1 (5 bases). The CDR3 spans 16 residues. Germline V CDR1 and CDR2: SGHTA, FQGNSA. The V end was cut by 2 bases, the J end by 4 bases, with 15 bases between. Written as DNA, the CDR3 is TGTGCCAGCAGCTTATTTCGATCGGGGGAGAATCAGCCCCAGCATTTT. It codes for CASSLFRSGENQPQHF.

This chain connects TRBV30 to TRBJ1-6, with 7 bases lining up with TRBD1. The ends lost 1 base at V and 8 bases at J; junction bases unmatched: 5. The CDR3 extends over 14 amino acids. Per germline, CDR1 GTSNPN and CDR2 SVGIG (reference sequence). CDR3: CAWSARQGDSPLHF. In DNA, the CDR3 is TGTGCCTGGAGTGCGCGACAGGGTGATTCACCCCTCCACTTT.

This clone has a handful of counts. The chain recombines TRBV29-1 with TRBJ2-5; perhaps TRBD2 as D (5 bases). The CDR3 sequence is 12 residues long. Per germline, CDR1 SQVTM and CDR2 ANQGSEA. Deletions cut 4 bases from V and 7 bases from J, with 13 bases between. For the CDR3, the DNA is TGCAGCGTTGTGGAGGACGGGGTGACCCAGTACTTC. Its translation is CSVVEDGVTQYF.

The chain recombines TRBV5-1 with TRBJ2-2; no firm D call. V lost 1 base, J lost 2 bases, and 6 bases lay in between. This CDR3 has 14 residues. CDR1 and CDR2 (germline): SGHRS, YFSETQ. The CDR3 is CASSLLVNTGELFF. DNA for the CDR3: TGCGCCAGCAGCTTGCTAGTCAACACCGGGGAGCTGTTTTTT.

This CDR3 reads CASSEGQGRWYEQYF. The DNA for the CDR3 is TGTGCCAGCAGTGAAGGACAGGGGAGGTGGTACGAGCAGTACTTC. The rearrangement uses TRBV6-1 and TRBJ2-7; TRBD1 agrees at 8 bases. The germline CDR1 and CDR2 sequences are MNHNS and SASEGT. V trimming: 1 base; J trimming: 4 bases; junction bases outside the gene matches: 6. The CDR3 extends over 15 amino acids.

The chain is built from TRBV3-1 (or the pseudogene TRBV3-2) and TRBJ2-7; D is ambiguous. Between the trimmed V and J ends, which lost 0 bases and 5 bases, there was a span of 11 bases. The CDR3 has 14 residues. Germline CDR1 is LGHDT and CDR2 is YNNKEL (reference sequence). CDR3 bases: TGTGCCAGCAGCCAAGATTCGAGTCAGGACGAGCAGTACTTC. Translated, it gives CASSQDSSQDEQYF.

The CDR3 loop is CASSLVQYEQYF. CDR3 DNA: TGTGCCAGCAGCTTAGTCCAGTACGAGCAGTACTTC. This sequence joins TRBV11-1 and TRBJ2-7; no reliable D call. The CDR3 runs to 12 residues. The germline V and J ends were trimmed by 1 base and 4 bases, with 5 bases remaining between them. Per germline, CDR1 SGHAT and CDR2 FQDESV (reference sequence).

The genes are TRBV19 and TRBJ1-5; TRBD1 is a possible D gene (5 bases). V was trimmed by 2 bases and J by 1 base, leaving 12 bases between them. Per germline, CDR1 LNHDA and CDR2 SQIVND (reference sequence). This CDR3 contains 16 residues. The CDR3 protein is CASSIWGQGSNQPQHF. The CDR3 bases are TGTGCCAGTAGTATATGGGGCCAGGGAAGCAATCAGCCCCAGCATTTT. The full variable domain, rest sourced from reference TRBV19 and TRBJ1-5, is DGGITQSPKYLFRKEGQNVTLSCEQNLNHDAMYWYRQDPGQGLRLIYYSQIVNDFQKGDIAEGYSVSREKKESFPLTVTSAQKNPTAFYLCASSIWGQGSNQPQHFGDGTRLSIL.

This clone has a single count. The chain links TRBV5-5 to TRBJ2-7, with a possible D match to TRBD1 (5 bases). The CDR3 has 16 amino acids. CDR1 SGHKS and CDR2 YYEKEE come from the germline V gene (reference sequence). V dropped 1 base and J dropped 3 bases, with 17 bases sitting between them. The CDR3 region has the DNA TGTGCCAGCAGCTTGAGTCCCCCAGGGCTCAGCTACGAGCAGTACTTC. Protein: CASSLSPPGLSYEQYF.

J is TRBJ2-5 and V is TRBV7-6, with D tentatively TRBD2 (6 bases). The V end was cut by 3 bases, the J end by 2 bases, with 13 bases between. Germline assignment: CDR1 SGHVS and CDR2 FNYEAQ. CDR3 length equals 15 residues. The CDR3 spells CASSLAVGLQETQYF. The CDR3 nucleotides are TGTGCCAGCAGCTTGGCCGTGGGACTTCAAGAGACCCAGTACTTC.

J is TRBJ1-1 and V is TRBV5-1; 7 nucleotides agree with TRBD1. This CDR3 comprises 12 residues. In germline, CDR1 is SGHRS, CDR2 YFSETQ. J was trimmed by 6 bases and V by 2 bases; bases with no gene match: 1. This CDR3 is CASSFTGAEAFF. The CDR3 DNA reads as TGCGCCAGCAGCTTTACAGGGGCTGAAGCTTTCTTT.

This clone showed up just a few times. The rearrangement uses TRBV12-3 or TRBV12-4 and TRBJ1-5; D gene uncertain. V lost 4 bases, J lost 4 bases, and 8 bases lay in between. The CDR3 is made up of 13 amino acids. The CDR3, as DNA: TGTGCCAGCAGTTCTATTGAAAATCAGCCCCAGCATTTT. It encodes CASSSIENQPQHF.

V and J are TRBV5-1 and TRBJ2-1; the D gene is possibly TRBD2 (6 bases). The V end lost 2 bases, the J end lost 3 bases, and 15 bases lay between the germline ends. This CDR3 comprises 16 residues. Germline V gives CDR1 SGHRS, CDR2 YFSETQ. Here the CDR3 reads CASSLNLARNYNEQFF. DNA of the CDR3: TGCGCCAGCAGCTTAAACCTAGCGCGCAACTACAATGAGCAGTTCTTC. Full variable domain (outside the CDR3, taken from reference TRBV5-1 and TRBJ2-1): KAGVTQTPRYLIKTRGQQVTLSCSPISGHRSVSWYQQTPGQGLQFLFEYFSETQRNKGNFPGRFSGRQFSNSRSEMNVSTLELGDSALYLCASSLNLARNYNEQFFGPGTRLTVL.

Here the CDR3 DNA reads TGTGCCACCAGACAGTCGATGAACACTGAAGCTTTCTTT. Its protein product is CATRQSMNTEAFF. This chain connects TRBV24-1 to TRBJ1-1, with D unclear. CDR1 and CDR2 (germline): KGHDR, SFDVKD. The V end lost 7 bases, the J end lost 0 bases, and 8 bases lay between the germline ends. The CDR3 has 13 residues.

This chain joins TRBV10-3 and TRBJ2-3, with D possibly being TRBD2 (6 bases). The CDR3 extends over 15 amino acids. The germline CDR1 and CDR2 sequences are ENHRY and SYGVKD. Trimming took 4 bases from V and 0 from J, leaving 11 bases between them. CDR3 loop: CAISVVAESTDTQYF. CDR3 bases: TGTGCCATCAGTGTTGTAGCGGAAAGCACAGATACGCAGTATTTT.

The V gene is TRBV12-3 or TRBV12-4, the J gene TRBJ2-3; D gene unclear. This CDR3 region has 11 residues. V was cut by 5 bases and J by 5 bases, with 5 bases left in between. CDR3 sequence (DNA): TGTGCCAGCAGTCCAGGAGATACGCAGTATTTT. Protein sequence: CASSPGDTQYF.

The rearrangement joins TRBV4-1 to TRBJ1-5, with 7 bases lining up with TRBD1. The CDR3 consists of 13 residues. With V trimmed by 5 bases and J by 5 bases, 3 bases remained unmatched. Germline CDR1 MGHRA, CDR2 YSYEKL. CDR3 nucleotide sequence: TGCGCCAGCAGCTCGACAGGGTATCAGCCCCAGCATTTT. Its protein product is CASSSTGYQPQHF.

The chain recombines TRBV12-1 with TRBJ1-2; the D segment call TRBD1 is taken from the table without a DNA check. TRBV12-1 has pseudogene status. This CDR3 comprises 13 residues. CDR3 residues: CANLEGEFYGYTF. CDR3 DNA sequence: TGTGCCAACCTGGAAGGGGAATTCTATGGCTACACCTTC.

The chain employs TRBV6-1 and TRBJ2-5; 12 bases are a match to TRBD2. Germline V gives CDR1 MNHNS, CDR2 SASEGT. The CDR3 has 15 residues. The J segment lost 5 bases and the V segment lost 6 bases, leaving 7 bases of the junction unmatched. The CDR3 sequence is CASSRTSGEWETQYF. CDR3 nucleotides: TGTGCCAGCAGCCGGACTAGCGGGGAGTGGGAGACCCAGTACTTC.

V usage is TRBV13 and J usage is TRBJ2-7; D gene unclear. The CDR3 has 12 amino acids. Trimming took 5 bases from V and 0 from J, leaving 5 bases between them. Germline CDR1 and CDR2: PRHDT and FYEKMQ (reference sequence). As DNA, the CDR3 is TGTGCCAGCAGCACGAGCTCCTACGAGCAGTACTTC. Encoded protein: CASSTSSYEQYF.

The chain is built from TRBV15 and TRBJ2-3, with D perhaps matching TRBD2 (6 bases). The length of the CDR3 is 15 residues. V gave up 3 bases and J gave up 14 bases, with 24 bases separating them. From germline, CDR1 is LNHNV and CDR2 YYDKDF (reference sequence). CDR3 in DNA: TGTGCCACCAGCAGGGGCAGGGAGGATACGGCGGGTCGGTATTTT. As protein: CATSRGREDTAGRYF.

V gene TRBV2 combines with J gene TRBJ2-3; TRBD1 matches at 7 bases. Germline-derived CDR1 and CDR2 are SNHLY and FYNNEI. There are 16 residues in the CDR3. Trimming took 3 bases from V and 6 from J; bases not matched to a gene: 12. CDR3 DNA: TGTGCCAGCAGTGAGCTAGGACAGGCTTTCGGGGATACGCAGTATTTT. This gives the protein CASSELGQAFGDTQYF.

The rearrangement links TRBV28 to TRBJ2-4; TRBD1 is a possible D gene (6 bases). The CDR3 extends over 13 amino acids. V was clipped by 4 bases and J by 11 bases, with 15 bases between them. Germline CDR1 reads MDHEN; CDR2 reads SYDVKM. CDR3 sequence reads: CASSSLDSRVQYF. The CDR3 DNA sequence: TGTGCCAGCAGTTCTCTGGACAGCCGGGTTCAGTACTTC.

The V call is TRBV7-3, the J call TRBJ2-2; D may be TRBD2 (5 bases). Between the trimmed V and J ends, which lost 5 bases and 6 bases, there was a span of 19 bases. Germline values: CDR1 SGHTA, CDR2 FQGTGA. The CDR3 length is 16 residues. The CDR3 region is CASSIRGPRVAGELFF. As DNA, the CDR3 is TGTGCCAGCAGCATACGAGGGCCTCGCGTAGCCGGGGAGCTGTTTTTT.